This is a list of T cell receptor beta chains from one sample in a study of cytomegalovirus exposure and HLA in healthy donors. Libraries were prepared by immunoSEQ multiplex PCR; TCRdb keeps only in-frame clonotypes and omits some of them. This table has under 200,000 clones, approximately 83% appearing once. The sample consisted of PBMCs. These receptors were collected from a man aged 18 to 29 in good health and CMV-seropositive. Both conserved end residues are part of each CDR3. Each record gives: V gene, J gene, D gene, clone size, CDR3 DNA, CDR3 protein. The D gene is left open where the match is weak. A row's size may be missing; if present it is once, few, many or a size class.

TRBV4-2	TRBJ1-3	-	-	TGTGCCAGCAGCCAAGTAGAAGGGGGTTCTGGAAACACCATATATTTT	CASSQVEGGSGNTIYF
TRBV5-1	TRBJ2-1	TRBD1	-	TGCGCCAGCAGCTTGGGCCTTGGGACAGGGAAGTCAAATGAGCAGTTCTTC	CASSLGLGTGKSNEQFF
TRBV4-1	TRBJ2-7	-	-	TGCGCCAGCAGCCAAGGCTGGGAGACGCTGGGGTCCTACGAGCAGTACTTC	CASSQGWETLGSYEQYF
TRBV13	TRBJ2-7	TRBD2	-	TGTGCCAGCAGCTACTCTAGCGGGGGGAACAGCTACGAGCAGTACTTC	CASSYSSGGNSYEQYF
TRBV5-4	TRBJ2-2	TRBD1	-	TGTGCCAGCAGCCTGGCGACAGGGATCAACCCCGGGGAGCTGTTTTTT	CASSLATGINPGELFF
TRBV6-1	TRBJ1-2	-	-	TGTGCCAGCAGTGAACGGAACTATGGCTACACCTTC	CASSERNYGYTF
TRBV9	TRBJ2-3	-	-	TGTGCCAGCAGCGTAGCTGCGGGGATTAGCACAGATACGCAGTATTTT	CASSVAAGISTDTQYF
TRBV30	TRBJ2-5	-	-	TGTGCCTGGAGTGGAGGGAAGACCCAGTACTTC	CAWSGGKTQYF
TRBV27	TRBJ2-1	TRBD2	-	TGTGCCAGCAGTTTTTCGGGACTAGCAGCCAATGAGCAGTTCTTC	CASSFSGLAANEQFF
TRBV6-1	TRBJ2-1	-	-	TGTGCCAGCAGTGACAGGGTCTTCTGGAATGAGCAGTTCTTC	CASSDRVFWNEQFF
TRBV5-6	TRBJ2-6	TRBD1	few	TGTGCCAGCAGACCTACCGGGACAGGGGCTGGGGCCAACGTCCTGACTTTC	CASRPTGTGAGANVLTF
TRBV6-5	TRBJ2-7	-	few	TGTGCCAGCGCGGTCTTGGACGAGCAGTACTTC	CASAVLDEQYF
TRBV29-1	TRBJ2-2	-	-	TGCAGCGTTTGGGACACGAACACCGGGGAGCTGTTTTTT	CSVWDTNTGELFF
TRBV6-6	TRBJ1-2	-	-	TGTGCCAGCAGTTACTCCGGGGGAAACTATGGCTACACCTTC	CASSYSGGNYGYTF
TRBV5-8	TRBJ2-4	-	-	TGTGCCAGCAGCAAAAGACAGGACCTAGCCAAAAACATTCAGTACTTC	CASSKRQDLAKNIQYF
TRBV7-2	TRBJ1-5	-	-	TGTGCCAGCAGCTTCCGGGGAAATCAGCCCCAGCATTTT	CASSFRGNQPQHF
TRBV5-1	TRBJ2-3	TRBD2	once	TGCGCCAGCAGCCCCGGACTAGCGGGGGGCACAGATACGCAGTATTTT	CASSPGLAGGTDTQYF
TRBV10-3	TRBJ1-2	TRBD1	-	TGTGCCATCAGACGACAGGGGGCGGTAAATGGCTACACCTTC	CAIRRQGAVNGYTF
TRBV14	TRBJ2-3	-	-	TGTGCCAGCAGCCAAGAGGGACAAAGAGCAGATACGCAGTATTTT	CASSQEGQRADTQYF
TRBV9	TRBJ1-1	-	-	TGTGCCAGCAGCGTAGCAGGGATGAACACTGAAGCTTTCTTT	CASSVAGMNTEAFF
TRBV11-2	TRBJ1-2	-	-	TGTGCCAGCAGCTTTTCAGCGGGAGAACGCTATGGCTACACCTTC	CASSFSAGERYGYTF
TRBV9	TRBJ2-5	-	-	TGTGCCAGCAGCGTCTCAGGGTGGCAAGAGACCCAGTACTTC	CASSVSGWQETQYF
TRBV2	TRBJ1-5	-	-	TGTGCCAGCAGTGAGAGGGCGATGGGTGTTCAGCCCCAGCATTTT	CASSERAMGVQPQHF
TRBV19	TRBJ2-7	TRBD2	-	TGTGCCAGTAGGGCCACTAGCGGCGTTGGGGAGCAGTACTTC	CASRATSGVGEQYF
TRBV18	TRBJ1-1	-	-	TGTGCCAGCTCACCACAAGGGGTAGACACTGAAGCTTTCTTT	CASSPQGVDTEAFF
TRBV5-4	TRBJ1-5	TRBD1	few	TGTGCCAGCAGCCTAGAAAACCGGGACAGGGGAAGTCAGCCCCAGCATTTT	CASSLENRDRGSQPQHF
TRBV5-1	TRBJ2-5	TRBD1	-	TGCGCCAGCAGCTCGCCTGACCGACGACAGGGGCCCACCCAAGAGACCCAGTACTTC	CASSSPDRRQGPTQETQYF
TRBV9	TRBJ2-7	-	-	TGTGCCAGCAGCGTAGGACTAGTACACGAGCAGTACTTC	CASSVGLVHEQYF
TRBV19	TRBJ1-1	-	-	TGTGCCAGTAGTTCTGGGACTCTTGCAGTCGCTGAAGCTTTCTTT	CASSSGTLAVAEAFF
TRBV27	TRBJ2-7	-	few	TGTGCCAGCAGTTTTCGAGGAGCCCCCTACGAGCAGTACTTC	CASSFRGAPYEQYF
TRBV7-9	TRBJ1-2	-	-	TGTGCCAGCAGCAAGACAGCCTCCTATGGCTACACCTTC	CASSKTASYGYTF
TRBV4-2	TRBJ2-2	-	-	TGTGCCAGCAGCCGGGGGGGGGCCCTTACGAACACCGGGGAGCTGTTTTTT	CASSRGGALTNTGELFF
TRBV5-5	TRBJ2-5	TRBD1	-	TGTGCCAGCAGCCCTGGACAGGGATTTTCGGAAGAGACCCAGTACTTC	CASSPGQGFSEETQYF
TRBV5-1	TRBJ2-5	TRBD1	-	TGCGCCAGCAGCTTGGGGGACAGGGACCAAGAGACCCAGTACTTC	CASSLGDRDQETQYF
TRBV19	TRBJ1-2	-	-	TGTGCCAGTAGTATCAGCGGAGCCTCGCTGGGGGGCTACACCTTC	CASSISGASLGGYTF
TRBV2	TRBJ2-7	-	-	TGTGCCAGCGGATCGGGCGAGCAGTACTTC	CASGSGEQYF